The TCR beta chain under discussion was sequenced for a study of cytomegalovirus exposure and HLA in healthy donors. A note on this clone: The antigen is unknown.

TCRdb keeps only in-frame clones here, not all; method: immunoSEQ multiplex PCR. The data hold more than 150,000 clones, with more than 75% observed a single time. Study-level points and caveats: The tendency of first-cohort TCR clusters to co-occur in the 120 or so validation repertoires emerged from a later analysis.

The CDR3 contains 11 residues. Per the germline V gene, CDR1 is WSHSY and CDR2 is SAAADI. Trimming pared 3 bases from V and 9 bases from J, leaving 6 bases between. The sequencing sample was made of PBMCs. The V call is TRBV10-2, the J call TRBJ2-1; D gene ambiguous. This sequence was found in a man aged 18 to 30 in good health and CMV-seronegative. CDR3 residues: CASSEVGEQFF. CDR3 nucleotides: TGCGCCAGCAGTGAAGTCGGTGAGCAGTTCTTC.